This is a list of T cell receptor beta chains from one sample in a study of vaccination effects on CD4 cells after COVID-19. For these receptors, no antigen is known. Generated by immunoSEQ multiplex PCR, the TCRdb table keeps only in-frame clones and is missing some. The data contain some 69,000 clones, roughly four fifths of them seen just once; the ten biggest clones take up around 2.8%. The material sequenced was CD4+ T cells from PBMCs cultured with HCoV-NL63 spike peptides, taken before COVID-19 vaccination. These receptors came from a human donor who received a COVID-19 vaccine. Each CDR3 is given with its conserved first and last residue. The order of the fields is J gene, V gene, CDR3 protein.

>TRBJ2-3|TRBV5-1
CASSLGLAGGRATDTQYF
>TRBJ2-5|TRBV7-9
CASSLDISLETQYF
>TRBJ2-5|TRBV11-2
CASSFGGLETQYF
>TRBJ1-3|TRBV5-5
CASSLGPGPSGNTIYF
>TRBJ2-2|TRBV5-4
CASSSREGAGGELFF
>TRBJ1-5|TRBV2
CASRGTGSNQPQHF
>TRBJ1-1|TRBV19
CASSRRRLNTEAFF
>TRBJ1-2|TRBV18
CASSPGTDYGYTF
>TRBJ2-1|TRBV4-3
CASSQDFNGEQFF
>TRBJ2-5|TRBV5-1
CASSLDDRGRGETQYF
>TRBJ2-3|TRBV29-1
CSVEDHSTDTQYF
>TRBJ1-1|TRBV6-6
CATYLDTEAFF
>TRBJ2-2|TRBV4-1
CASSQVEIAGYTGELFF
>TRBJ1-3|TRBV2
CATTRLISGNTIYF
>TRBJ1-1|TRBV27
CASRSVGWEAFF
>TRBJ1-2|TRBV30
CAWSMMRAPYGYTF
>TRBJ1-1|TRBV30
CAWSVLVAVRAAMNTEAFF
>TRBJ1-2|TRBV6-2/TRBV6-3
CASSLHINRGFGYTF
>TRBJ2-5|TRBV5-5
CASSGIEGAETQYF
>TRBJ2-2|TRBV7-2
CASSKDRVNTGELFF
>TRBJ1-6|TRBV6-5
CASSLGAGANSPLHF
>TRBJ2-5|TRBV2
CASTAGTGQETQYF
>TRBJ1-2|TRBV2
CASREVPRVGGYTF
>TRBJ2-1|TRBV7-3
CASSLRGGPDEQFF
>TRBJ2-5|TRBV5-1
CASSWMASGKETQYF
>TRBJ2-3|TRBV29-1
CSVTRGGISTDTQYF
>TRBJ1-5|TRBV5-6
CASSRDRYSNQPQHF
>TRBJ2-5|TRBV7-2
CASSLAGGGETQYF
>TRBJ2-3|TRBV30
CASGRGYSGTQYF
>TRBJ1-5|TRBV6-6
CASSQAGNQPQHF
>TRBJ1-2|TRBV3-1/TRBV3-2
CASSQIGGANYGYTF
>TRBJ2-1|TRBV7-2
CASSLTGVSYNEQFF
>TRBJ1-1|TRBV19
CASSPGQGRNTEAFF
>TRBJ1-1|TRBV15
CATSSGGGERNQAFF
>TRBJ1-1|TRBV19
CASSIDAGGIEAFF
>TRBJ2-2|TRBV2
CASKFRQLRTAGELFF
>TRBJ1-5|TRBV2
CASSENGGGNQPQHF
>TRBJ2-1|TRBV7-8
CASSLDVVTQDEQFF
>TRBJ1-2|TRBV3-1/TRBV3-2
CASSLNRVPGGYTF
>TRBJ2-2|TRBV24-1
CATSDSGTSGAGELFF
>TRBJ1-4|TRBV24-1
CATSDARGSGEKLFF
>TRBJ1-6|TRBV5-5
CASSSQGAGNSPLHF
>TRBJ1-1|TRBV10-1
CASSRRTGADTEAFF
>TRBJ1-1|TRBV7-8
CASSSRQGRTEAFF
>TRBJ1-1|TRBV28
CASSLYGGGENTEAFF
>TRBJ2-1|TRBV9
CASSVGGLTYNEQFF
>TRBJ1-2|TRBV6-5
CASSLTGVNYGYTF
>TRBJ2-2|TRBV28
CASSITSAGELFF
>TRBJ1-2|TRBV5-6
CASSPYSQGASLYGYTF
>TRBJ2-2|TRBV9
CASSVDLGHTGELFF
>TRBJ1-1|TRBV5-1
CASSGDTSNTEAFF
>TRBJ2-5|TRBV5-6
CASSFGYQETQYF
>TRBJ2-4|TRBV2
CASKQGSAKNIQYF
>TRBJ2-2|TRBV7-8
CASSRGTGWAGELFF
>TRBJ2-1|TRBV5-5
CASSSHFGASSYNEQFF